This T cell receptor beta chain emerged from a study of blood T cell repertoires in COVID-19. Study-level information: Whether acute or convalescent, the COVID-19 samples came from the United States, Italy and Spain. PBMCs, B-cell-depleted T cells, or T cells provided the cDNA or gDNA that made up the material.

Per the authors' pipeline: Quantification of nucleated cells was approximated via reference gene primer amplification. Method: immunoSEQ multiplex PCR; TCRdb's copy keeps in-frame clones and lacks some. The V and J calls and clone size come from that table; D and trimming were worked out from the DNA. This table has about 70,000 clones, about four fifths appearing once. The length of the CDR3 is 16 residues. Germline-derived CDR1 and CDR2 are SEHNR and FQNEAQ (reference sequence). The V and J ends lost 5 bases and 1 base, in that order; junction bases with no gene match: 10. Source material: peripheral blood. The chain carries TRBV7-9 and TRBJ1-1, with 7 bases matching TRBD1. This clonotype originated in a woman older than 75 with active or convalescent COVID-19. The CDR3 DNA reads TGTGCCAGCAGCACAACAGGGGTCGGGGGGAACACTGAAGCTTTCTTT. As protein: CASSTTGVGGNTEAFF.